The 18 T cell receptor beta chains below come from one sample, sequenced in a study of T cell responses to AZD1222 COVID-19 vaccine. Only in-frame clones appear in the TCRdb table, and some are missing; sequencing was by immunoSEQ multiplex PCR. The data hold some 81,000 clones, with about 86% observed a single time. Sample: peripheral blood, taken 28 days after the second AZD1222 dose. The receptors were gathered from an adult who received the AZD1222 COVID-19 vaccine.

The genes are TRBV7-2 and TRBJ2-3; possibly TRBD1 or TRBD2 for D (6 bases each). This CDR3 spans 15 amino acids. Germline CDR1 is SGHTA and CDR2 is FQGNSA. With 1 base removed from V and 4 bases from J, the gap between germline ends came to 12 bases. CDR3 sequence: CASSLGGARADTQYF. In DNA form, the CDR3 reads TGTGCCAGCAGCTTAGGGGGGGCGCGTGCAGATACGCAGTATTTT.

The chain joins TRBV5-1 to TRBJ1-4, with D unresolved. The CDR3 is made up of 11 amino acids. V gave up 4 bases and J gave up 7 bases, with 5 bases separating them. From germline, CDR1 is SGHRS and CDR2 YFSETQ. CDR3 sequence (DNA): TGCGCCAGCAGCCCCGGTGAAAAACTGTTTTTT. This codes for CASSPGEKLFF.

The genes are TRBV9 and TRBJ1-4; D is possibly TRBD1 (5 bases). Trimming took 3 bases from V and 4 from J, leaving 13 bases between them. CDR3 size: 15 residues. CDR1 and CDR2 (germline): SGDLS, YYNGEE. This chain's CDR3 is CASSDTGGVNEKLFF. The CDR3 DNA reads TGTGCCAGCAGCGATACCGGGGGGGTTAATGAAAAACTGTTTTTT.

The chain links TRBV4-1 to TRBJ2-7; 8 bases are shared with TRBD1. Germline V gene lookup returns CDR1 MGHRA and CDR2 YSYEKL. This CDR3 has 15 residues. V trimming: 0 bases; J trimming: 6 bases; junction bases outside the gene matches: 7. This CDR3 reads CASSQEPDRVSEQYF. The CDR3 DNA follows: TGCGCCAGCAGCCAAGAACCGGACAGGGTTTCCGAGCAGTACTTC.

The genes are TRBV27 and TRBJ1-1; D is unclear. This CDR3 comprises 14 residues. V was trimmed by 1 base and J by 0 bases, leaving 6 bases between them. Germline assignment: CDR1 MNHEY and CDR2 SMNVEV (reference sequence). The CDR3 loop reads CASSLYGLNTEAFF. Written as DNA, the CDR3 is TGTGCCAGCAGTTTATACGGGCTGAACACTGAAGCTTTCTTT.

The rearrangement joins TRBV18 to TRBJ2-7; 10 nucleotides align to TRBD1. Germline V CDR1 and CDR2: KGHSH, LQKENI. Losses at the gene ends were 3 bases for V and 2 bases for J; bases not matched to a gene: 1. The CDR3 extends over 14 amino acids. The CDR3 here is CASSPGQGAYEQYF. The CDR3 DNA follows: TGTGCCAGCTCACCCGGACAGGGGGCCTACGAGCAGTACTTC.

The V gene is TRBV7-2, the J gene TRBJ1-3; D possibly corresponds to TRBD1 (5 bases). Trimming stripped 5 bases from V and 8 bases from J, with 16 bases between. The CDR3 runs to 14 residues. The germline gives CDR1 SGHTA, CDR2 FQGNSA. The CDR3 loop reads CASSIGQSRDTIYF. CDR3 coding DNA: TGTGCCAGCAGCATAGGACAATCGAGGGACACCATATATTTT.

This clone was counted a single time. Written as DNA, the CDR3 is TGTGCCAGCAGTAGGCCGAAGGACAGCAATCAGCCCCAGCATTTT. Encoded protein: CASSRPKDSNQPQHF. This chain uses TRBV6-2 or TRBV6-3 with TRBJ1-5; D is ambiguous. CDR3 length: 15 amino acids. Germline CDR1 MNHEY, CDR2 SVGEGT. V was cut by 5 bases and J by 1 base, with 12 bases left in between.

The chain has TRBV5-4 and TRBJ2-7, with D hard to call. Germline V CDR1 and CDR2: SGHNT, YYREEE (reference sequence). This CDR3 is 14 amino acids long. Trimming shortened V by 2 bases and J by 6 bases, and 15 bases separated the two germline ends. The CDR3 DNA follows: TGTGCCAGCAGCTTAGGTCTGGCGTCCCGCGAGCAGTACTTC. It translates to CASSLGLASREQYF. Full variable domain (outside the CDR3, taken from reference TRBV5-4 and TRBJ2-7): ETGVTQSPTHLIKTRGQQVTLRCSSQSGHNTVSWYQQALGQGPQFIFQYYREEENGRGNFPPRFSGLQFPNYSSELNVNALELDDSALYLCASSLGLASREQYFGPGTRLTVT.

The genes are TRBV10-1 and TRBJ2-7, with 7 positions matching TRBD2. The V segment lost 3 bases and the J segment 1 base; nucleotides outside the gene matches: 3. Germline V gives CDR1 WNHNN, CDR2 SYGVQD (reference sequence). The CDR3 spans 14 residues. The CDR3 region is CASSEGGRSYEQYF. DNA for the CDR3: TGCGCCAGCAGTGAAGGCGGGAGATCCTACGAGCAGTACTTC.

The chain combines TRBV27 with TRBJ1-1; D uncertain. Per the germline V gene, CDR1 is MNHEY and CDR2 is SMNVEV (reference sequence). Trimming removed 8 bases at V and 1 base at J, with 5 bases between. There are 11 residues in the CDR3. The CDR3 loop reads CASCRNTEAFF. The DNA for the CDR3 is TGTGCCAGCTGCAGGAACACTGAAGCTTTCTTT.

In its sample, this clone was seen once. The V and J genes are TRBV5-1 and TRBJ2-5; the D is unclear. This CDR3 region has 15 residues. Trimming pared 4 bases from V and 1 base from J, leaving 14 bases between. Looked up from germline, CDR1 is SGHRS and CDR2 is YFSETQ. CDR3 amino acids: CASSISKRSQETQYF. The CDR3 coding sequence is TGCGCCAGCAGCATCTCCAAGAGGAGCCAAGAGACCCAGTACTTC.

V and J are TRBV4-2 and TRBJ2-5, with D uncertain. Germline V gene sequence: CDR1 LGHNA, CDR2 YNFKEQ. The CDR3 spans 14 residues. The germline V and J ends were trimmed by 1 base and 2 bases, with 8 bases remaining between them. The DNA for the CDR3 is TGTGCCAGCAGCCAAGTGTCGCGGCAAGAGACCCAGTACTTC. It encodes CASSQVSRQETQYF.

The chain uses TRBV28 and TRBJ1-5, with D uncertain. This CDR3 spans 16 amino acids. CDR1 is MDHEN and CDR2 is SYDVKM in the germline V gene. V was shortened by 4 bases and J by 1 base, with 14 bases between the two germline ends. CDR3 sequence (DNA): TGTGCCAGCAGTTCCGGCTGGGGTTTCAGCAATCAGCCCCAGCATTTT. This translates into CASSSGWGFSNQPQHF.

The J gene is TRBJ1-5, the V gene TRBV28; D is undetermined. Germline CDR1 reads MDHEN; CDR2 reads SYDVKM. The CDR3 runs 11 residues. V shed 6 bases and J shed 7 bases, with 7 bases lying between them. CDR3 sequence reads: CASRAGQPQHF. The CDR3, as DNA: TGTGCCAGCAGGGCCGGACAGCCCCAGCATTTT.

This chain connects TRBV12-3 or TRBV12-4 to TRBJ1-2, with D possibly TRBD1 on 6 matching bases. Trimming cost V 6 bases and J 4 bases, with 9 bases left between them. The length of the CDR3 is 12 residues. CDR3 DNA: TGTGCCAGCAGAGGGGGGTTCTATGGCTACACCTTC. Protein product: CASRGGFYGYTF.

The chain couples TRBV27 to TRBJ2-1, with unresolved D. This CDR3 region has 15 residues. With 0 bases removed from V and 5 bases from J, the gap between germline ends came to 11 bases. Germline lookup yields CDR1 MNHEY and CDR2 SMNVEV (reference sequence). DNA of the CDR3: TGTGCCAGCAGTTTATCGTGGGGAAGAAACAATGAGCAGTTCTTC. Protein: CASSLSWGRNNEQFF.

The rearrangement links TRBV28 to TRBJ1-4, with D uncertain. V was shortened by 6 bases and J by 7 bases, with 9 bases between the two germline ends. The CDR3 is 12 amino acids. The germline CDR1 and CDR2 sequences are MDHEN and SYDVKM. CDR3 protein: CASSPSGEKLFF. The CDR3 nucleotides read TGTGCCAGCAGCCCCTCGGGTGAAAAACTGTTTTTT.